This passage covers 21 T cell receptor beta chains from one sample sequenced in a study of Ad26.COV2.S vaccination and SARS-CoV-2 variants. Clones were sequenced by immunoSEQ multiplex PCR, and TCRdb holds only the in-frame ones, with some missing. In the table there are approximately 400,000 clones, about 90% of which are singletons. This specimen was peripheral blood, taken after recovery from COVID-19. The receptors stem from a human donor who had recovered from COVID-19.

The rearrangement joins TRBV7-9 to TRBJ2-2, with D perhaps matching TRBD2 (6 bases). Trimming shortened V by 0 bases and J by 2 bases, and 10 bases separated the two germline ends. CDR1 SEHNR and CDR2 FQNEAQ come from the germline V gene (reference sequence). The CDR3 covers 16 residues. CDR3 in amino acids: CASSLAGTSNTGELFF. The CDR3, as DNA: TGTGCCAGCAGCTTAGCCGGGACTTCAAACACCGGGGAGCTGTTTTTT.

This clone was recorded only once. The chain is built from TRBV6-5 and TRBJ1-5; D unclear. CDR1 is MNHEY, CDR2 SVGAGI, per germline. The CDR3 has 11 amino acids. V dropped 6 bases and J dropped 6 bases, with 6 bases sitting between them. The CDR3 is CASRESQPQHF. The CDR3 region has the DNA TGTGCCAGCAGGGAGAGTCAGCCCCAGCATTTT.

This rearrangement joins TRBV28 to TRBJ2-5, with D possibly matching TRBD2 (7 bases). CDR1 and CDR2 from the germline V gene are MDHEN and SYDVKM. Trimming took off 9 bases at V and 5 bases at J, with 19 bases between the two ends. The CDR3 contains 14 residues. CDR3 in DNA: TGTGCCAGTTCGACGGGGGGCGCCGGGGAGACCCAGTACTTC. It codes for CASSTGGAGETQYF.

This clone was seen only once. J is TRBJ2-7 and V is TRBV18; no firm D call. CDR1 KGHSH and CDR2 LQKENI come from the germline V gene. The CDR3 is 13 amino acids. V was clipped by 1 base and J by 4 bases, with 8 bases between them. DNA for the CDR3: TGTGCCAGCTCACCACGGGCAGAATACGAGCAGTACTTC. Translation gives CASSPRAEYEQYF. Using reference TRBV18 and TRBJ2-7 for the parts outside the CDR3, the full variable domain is NAGVMQNPRHLVRRRGQEARLRCSPMKGHSHVYWYRQLPEEGLKFMVYLQKENIIDESGMPKERFSAEFPKEGPSILRIQQVVRGDSAAYFCASSPRAEYEQYFGPGTRLTVT.

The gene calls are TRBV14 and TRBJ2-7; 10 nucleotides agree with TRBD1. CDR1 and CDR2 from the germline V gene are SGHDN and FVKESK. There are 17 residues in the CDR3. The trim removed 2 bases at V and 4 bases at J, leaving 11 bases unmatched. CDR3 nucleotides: TGTGCCAGCAGCCAAAGGGGGGTCCGGGACAGGGGTTACGAGCAGTACTTC. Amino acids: CASSQRGVRDRGYEQYF.

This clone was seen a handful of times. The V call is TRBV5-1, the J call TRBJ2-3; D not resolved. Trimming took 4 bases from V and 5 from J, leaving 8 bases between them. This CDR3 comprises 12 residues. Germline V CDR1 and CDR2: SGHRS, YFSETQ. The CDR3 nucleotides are TGCGCCAGCAGCGCCGACCTAGATACGCAGTATTTT. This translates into CASSADLDTQYF.

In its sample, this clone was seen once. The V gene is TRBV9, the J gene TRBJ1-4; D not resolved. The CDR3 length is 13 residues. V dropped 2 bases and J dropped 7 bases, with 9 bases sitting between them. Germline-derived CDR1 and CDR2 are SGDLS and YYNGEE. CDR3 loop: CASSVGGGEKLFF. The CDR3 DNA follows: TGTGCCAGCAGCGTCGGTGGCGGTGAAAAACTGTTTTTT.

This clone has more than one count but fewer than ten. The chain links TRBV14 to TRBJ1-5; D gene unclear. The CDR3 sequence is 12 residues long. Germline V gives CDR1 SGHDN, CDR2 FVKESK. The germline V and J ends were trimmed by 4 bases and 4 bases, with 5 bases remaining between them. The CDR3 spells CASSRKNQPQHF. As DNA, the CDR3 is TGTGCCAGCAGCCGAAAGAATCAGCCCCAGCATTTT.

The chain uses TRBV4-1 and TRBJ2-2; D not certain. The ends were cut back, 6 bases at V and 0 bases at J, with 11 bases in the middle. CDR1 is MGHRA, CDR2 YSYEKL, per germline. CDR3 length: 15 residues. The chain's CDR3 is CASSPQSPNTGELFF. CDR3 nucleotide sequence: TGCGCCAGCAGTCCACAGAGCCCGAACACCGGGGAGCTGTTTTTT.

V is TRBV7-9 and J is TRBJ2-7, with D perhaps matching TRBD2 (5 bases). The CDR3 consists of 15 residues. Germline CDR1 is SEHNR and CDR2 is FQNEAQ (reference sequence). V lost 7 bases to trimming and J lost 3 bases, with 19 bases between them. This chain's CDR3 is CASIPRGGLYYEQYF. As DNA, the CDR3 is TGTGCCAGCATCCCCCGAGGAGGTCTTTACTACGAGCAGTACTTC.

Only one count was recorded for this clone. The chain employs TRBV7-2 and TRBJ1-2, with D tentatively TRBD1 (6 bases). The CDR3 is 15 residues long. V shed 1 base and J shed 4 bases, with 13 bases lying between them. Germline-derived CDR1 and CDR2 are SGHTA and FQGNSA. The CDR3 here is CASSLERTEGYGYTF. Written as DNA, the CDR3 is TGTGCCAGCAGCTTAGAAAGGACAGAGGGCTATGGCTACACCTTC. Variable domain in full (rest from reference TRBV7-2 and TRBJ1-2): GAGVSQSPSNKVTEKGKDVELRCDPISGHTALYWYRQSLGQGLEFLIYFQGNSAPDKSGLPSDRFSAERTGGSVSTLTIQRTQQEDSAVYLCASSLERTEGYGYTFGSGTRLTVV.

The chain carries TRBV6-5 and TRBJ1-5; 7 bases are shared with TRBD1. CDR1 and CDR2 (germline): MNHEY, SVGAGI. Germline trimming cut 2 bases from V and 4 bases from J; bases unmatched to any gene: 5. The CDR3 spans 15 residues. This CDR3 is CASSYGGQPNQPQHF. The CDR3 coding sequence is TGTGCCAGCAGTTACGGGGGACAGCCAAATCAGCCCCAGCATTTT.

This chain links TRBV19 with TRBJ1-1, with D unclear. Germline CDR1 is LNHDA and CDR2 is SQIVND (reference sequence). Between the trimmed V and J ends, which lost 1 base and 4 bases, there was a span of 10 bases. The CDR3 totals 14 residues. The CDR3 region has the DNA TGTGCCAGTAGTATAGGGGGTAGTCGCACTGAAGCTTTCTTT. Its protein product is CASSIGGSRTEAFF.

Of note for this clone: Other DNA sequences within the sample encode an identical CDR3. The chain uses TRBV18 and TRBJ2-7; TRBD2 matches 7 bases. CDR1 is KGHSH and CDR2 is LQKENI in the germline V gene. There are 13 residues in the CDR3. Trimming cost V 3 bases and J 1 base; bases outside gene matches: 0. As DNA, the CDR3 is TGTGCCAGCTCACCGGGGGGGTCCTACGAGCAGTACTTC. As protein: CASSPGGSYEQYF.

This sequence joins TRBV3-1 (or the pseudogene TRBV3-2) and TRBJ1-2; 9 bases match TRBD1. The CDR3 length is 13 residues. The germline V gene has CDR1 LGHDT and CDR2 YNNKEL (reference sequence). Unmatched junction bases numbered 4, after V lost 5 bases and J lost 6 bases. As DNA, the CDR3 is TGTGCCAGCAGCGACGGGACAGGGCATGGCTACACCTTC. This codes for CASSDGTGHGYTF.

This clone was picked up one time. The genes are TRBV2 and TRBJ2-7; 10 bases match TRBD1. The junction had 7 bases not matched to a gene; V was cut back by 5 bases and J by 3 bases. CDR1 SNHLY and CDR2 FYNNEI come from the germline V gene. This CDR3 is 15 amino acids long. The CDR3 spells CASSPGQGDYYEQYF. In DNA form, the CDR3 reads TGTGCCAGCAGTCCAGGACAGGGGGATTACTACGAGCAGTACTTC.

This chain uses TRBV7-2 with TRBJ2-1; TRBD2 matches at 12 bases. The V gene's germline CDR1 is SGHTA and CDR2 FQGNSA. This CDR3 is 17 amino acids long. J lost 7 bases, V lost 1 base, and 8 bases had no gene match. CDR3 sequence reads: CASSLVLAGGPANEQFF. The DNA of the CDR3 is TGTGCCAGCAGCTTAGTGCTAGCGGGGGGGCCAGCGAATGAGCAGTTCTTC.

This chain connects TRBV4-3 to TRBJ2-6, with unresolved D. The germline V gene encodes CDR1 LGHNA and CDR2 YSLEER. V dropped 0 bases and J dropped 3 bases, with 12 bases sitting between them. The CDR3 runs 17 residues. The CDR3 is CASSQEGHTIGANVLTF. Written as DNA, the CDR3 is TGCGCCAGCAGCCAAGAAGGTCATACCATTGGGGCCAACGTCCTGACTTTC.

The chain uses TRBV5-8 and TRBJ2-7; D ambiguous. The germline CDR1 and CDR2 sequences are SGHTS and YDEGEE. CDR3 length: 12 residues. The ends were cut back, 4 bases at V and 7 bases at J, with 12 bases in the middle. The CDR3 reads CASSPRTWEQYF. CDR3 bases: TGTGCCAGCAGCCCCAGGACCTGGGAGCAGTACTTC. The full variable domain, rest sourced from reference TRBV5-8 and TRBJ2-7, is EAGVTQSPTHLIKTRGQQATLRCSPISGHTSVYWYQQALGLGLQFLLWYDEGEERNRGNFPPRFSGRQFPNYSSELNVNALELEDSALYLCASSPRTWEQYFGPGTRLTVT.

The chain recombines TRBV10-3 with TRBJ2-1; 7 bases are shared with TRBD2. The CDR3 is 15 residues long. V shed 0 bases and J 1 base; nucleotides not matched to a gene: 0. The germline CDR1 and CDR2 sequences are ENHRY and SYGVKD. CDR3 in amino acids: CAISESGGSYNEQFF. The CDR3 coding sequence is TGTGCCATCAGTGAGTCGGGGGGGTCCTACAATGAGCAGTTCTTC.

CDR3 sequence reads: CASSQKGHSYNEQFF. CDR3 nucleotide sequence: TGTGCCAGCAGCCAGAAAGGGCACTCCTACAATGAGCAGTTCTTC. V gene TRBV5-6 combines with J gene TRBJ2-1; D is unclear. V lost 4 bases and J lost 0, with 11 bases in between. This CDR3 comprises 15 residues. CDR1 SGHDT and CDR2 YYEEEE come from the germline V gene.